Below, 25 T cell receptor beta chains from the same sample are listed, as sequenced in a study of blood T cells in healthy people across ages. Primed by a sample-barcoded 5' primer and a J-beta primer mix, a second PCR proceeded for about 7 to 11 cycles. Via MiXCR, TCRdb re-called the 5' RACE reads, giving one row per CDR3 protein. The sample consists of about 1.8 million distinct CDR3 sequences, 49% of them appearing once. Sequenced: blood. These receptors were collected from a woman aged 40 to 49 in good health.

V and J are TRBV20-1 and TRBJ2-7; no reliable D call. The germline V gene encodes CDR1 DFQATT and CDR2 SNEGSKA (reference sequence). V lost 3 bases and J 6 bases, leaving 27 bases between the germline ends. CDR3 length: 17 amino acids. CDR3 sequence reads: CSASRSGLLTVLREQYF. The CDR3, as DNA: TGCAGTGCTAGTCGATCCGGCCTTCTGACGGTTCTACGCGAGCAGTACTTC.

This clonotype was seen just once. The V gene is TRBV5-6, the J gene TRBJ2-5; D may correspond to TRBD1 or TRBD2 (6 bases each). The germline V gene encodes CDR1 SGHDT and CDR2 YYEEEE. The length of the CDR3 is 14 residues. Trimming cost V 4 bases and J 5 bases, with 15 bases left between them. The CDR3: CASSPITGRETQYF. For the CDR3, the DNA is TGTGCCAGCAGCCCTATCACAGGGAGGGAGACCCAGTACTTC.

This clonotype was detected a few times. CDR3 sequence (DNA): TGTGCCAGCAGCGCTCTGGGGCGGGGGGGGAAAGAGACCCAGTACTTC. The encoded protein is CASSALGRGGKETQYF. This chain uses TRBV27 with TRBJ2-5, with 9 bases aligning to TRBD2. The ends lost 6 bases at V and 3 bases at J; junction bases unmatched: 11. CDR1 is MNHEY, CDR2 SMNVEV, per germline (reference sequence). This CDR3 comprises 16 residues.

The chain joins TRBV9 to TRBJ2-5; 11 bases map to TRBD1. Trimming at V came to 3 bases and at J to 4 bases, leaving 5 bases not matched to a gene. CDR1 SGDLS and CDR2 YYNGEE come from the germline V gene. The CDR3 runs 15 residues. The CDR3 loop is CASSARTGGVETQYF. DNA for the CDR3: TGTGCCAGCAGCGCGAGGACAGGGGGCGTAGAGACCCAGTACTTC.

In this sample, this clonotype turned up a few times. V usage is TRBV27 and J usage is TRBJ1-5; D is unclear. The CDR3 sequence is 13 residues long. Germline V CDR1 and CDR2: MNHEY, SMNVEV (reference sequence). Trimming stripped 5 bases from V and 4 bases from J, with 9 bases between. CDR3 nucleotide sequence: TGTGCCAGCAGTCCACGAGAAAATCAGCCCCAGCATTTT. As protein: CASSPRENQPQHF.

The chain carries TRBV6-5 and TRBJ1-5; D not resolved. The CDR3 is 14 amino acids. V was shortened by 6 bases and J by 1 base, with 10 bases between the two germline ends. In germline, CDR1 is MNHEY, CDR2 SVGAGI. CDR3 nucleotide sequence: TGTGCCAGCAGCCCGCAGTGGAGCAATCAGCCCCAGCATTTT. This gives the protein CASSPQWSNQPQHF.

The chain has TRBV20-1 and TRBJ2-1, with TRBD2 matching over 9 bases. In germline, CDR1 is DFQATT, CDR2 SNEGSKA (reference sequence). CDR3 length: 14 amino acids. Unmatched junction bases numbered 11, after V lost 5 bases and J lost 9 bases. This chain's CDR3 is CSAQGGLAWGEQFF. Written as DNA, the CDR3 is TGCAGTGCTCAGGGGGGACTAGCATGGGGTGAGCAGTTCTTC.

This clonotype occurred a few times. The chain carries TRBV4-3 and TRBJ1-6; D might be TRBD1 (5 bases). Trimming left V 0 bases short and J 18 bases short, with 21 bases between. The V gene's germline CDR1 is LGHNA and CDR2 YSLEER. The CDR3 extends over 15 amino acids. CDR3 nucleotides: TGCGCCAGCAGCCAAGATTTCGGGGACTCCAGGAGTACCCACTTT. It codes for CASSQDFGDSRSTHF.

This clonotype has only one observation. The J gene is TRBJ2-2, the V gene TRBV12-3 or TRBV12-4; TRBD1 agrees at 8 bases. V was pared by 6 bases and J by 4 bases, with 7 bases of the junction left unmatched. The CDR3 is 15 residues long. As DNA, the CDR3 is TGTGCCAGCAGCGAGGACAGGGAAGGCACCGGGGAGCTGTTTTTT. This codes for CASSEDREGTGELFF.

The chain recombines TRBV4-1 with TRBJ2-5; 7 bases align to TRBD2. CDR1 is MGHRA and CDR2 is YSYEKL in the germline V gene. The CDR3 is 16 amino acids. V shed 1 base and J 1 base; nucleotides not matched to a gene: 6. The CDR3 coding sequence is TGCGCCAGCAGCCAAGTGTCCGGGGGGAGCCAAGAGACCCAGTACTTC. This encodes CASSQVSGGSQETQYF.

This clonotype was picked up a small number of times. The V gene is TRBV5-1, the J gene TRBJ2-1; 10 nucleotides align to TRBD2. Germline CDR1 is SGHRS and CDR2 is YFSETQ. J gave up 7 bases and V 3 bases, and 7 bases lay outside the gene matches. There are 15 residues in the CDR3. The CDR3 sequence: CASSYSGGTGNEQFF. CDR3 in DNA: TGCGCCAGCAGCTATAGCGGGGGGACGGGGAATGAGCAGTTCTTC.

The rearrangement uses TRBV7-3 and TRBJ1-2; D call uncertain. CDR3 size: 15 residues. The V end was cut by 0 bases, the J end by 2 bases, with 10 bases between. Germline CDR1 SGHTA, CDR2 FQGTGA. CDR3 sequence: CASSLTGGENYGYTF. In nucleotides, the CDR3 is TGTGCCAGCAGCTTAACGGGCGGGGAGAACTATGGCTACACCTTC.

CDR3 in amino acids: CASSLFSTGVAKNIQYF. The CDR3 nucleotides read TGTGCCAGCAGTTTATTCTCGACAGGGGTAGCCAAAAACATTCAGTACTTC. This chain connects TRBV28 to TRBJ2-4; 8 bases are a match to TRBD1. In germline, CDR1 is MDHEN, CDR2 SYDVKM. After removal of 1 base from V and 0 bases from J, the junction contained 5 bases not matched to a gene. This CDR3 has 17 amino acids.

This chain connects TRBV5-1 to TRBJ1-2; D gene unclear. The V end was cut by 4 bases, the J end by 2 bases, with 18 bases between. Germline CDR1 and CDR2: SGHRS and YFSETQ. This CDR3 is 16 amino acids long. The CDR3 region has the DNA TGCGCCAGCAGCCCACACTCGGAAGGGTTCAACTATGGCTACACCTTC. This codes for CASSPHSEGFNYGYTF.

V gene TRBV28 combines with J gene TRBJ1-1; possible D gene TRBD1, 6 bases. The ends were cut back, 6 bases at V and 0 bases at J, with 17 bases in the middle. CDR1 and CDR2 from the germline V gene are MDHEN and SYDVKM. The CDR3 covers 16 residues. CDR3 DNA sequence: TGTGCCAGCAGCCCACAGGGCCCAACCATGAACACTGAAGCTTTCTTT. Residues: CASSPQGPTMNTEAFF. Filled out from reference TRBV28 and TRBJ1-1, the complete variable domain reads DVKVTQSSRYLVKRTGEKVFLECVQDMDHENMFWYRQDPGLGLRLIYFSYDVKMKEKGDIPEGYSVSREKKERFSLILESASTNQTSMYLCASSPQGPTMNTEAFFGQGTRLTVV.

The chain recombines TRBV24-1 with TRBJ2-5, with a tentative D call TRBD2 (5 bases). V lost 7 bases to trimming and J lost 3 bases, with 17 bases between them. This CDR3 has 15 residues. The germline V gene encodes CDR1 KGHDR and CDR2 SFDVKD. DNA of the CDR3: TGTGCCACCAGCTCGACACCGGGGTCGAAAGAGACCCAGTACTTC. The encoded protein is CATSSTPGSKETQYF.

This clonotype turned up a few times. The chain carries TRBV12-3 or TRBV12-4 and TRBJ1-2; 10 bases line up with TRBD1. The CDR3 is 16 amino acids. Trimming at V came to 5 bases and at J to 4 bases, leaving 10 bases not matched to a gene. The CDR3 sequence: CASSTGTGAVIYGYTF. The CDR3 DNA is TGTGCCAGCAGTACCGGGACAGGGGCGGTTATCTATGGCTACACCTTC.

This clonotype was detected a few times. This chain uses TRBV7-2 with TRBJ2-1; TRBD2 aligns across 11 bases. The CDR3 length is 15 residues. With V trimmed by 3 bases and J by 4 bases, 2 bases remained unmatched. The V gene's germline CDR1 is SGHTA and CDR2 FQGNSA. CDR3 DNA sequence: TGTGCCAGCAGCTTCGGGACTAGCGGTTACAATGAGCAGTTCTTC. Its translation: CASSFGTSGYNEQFF. Combining the CDR3 with reference TRBV7-2 and TRBJ2-1 gives the whole variable domain GAGVSQSPSNKVTEKGKDVELRCDPISGHTALYWYRQSLGQGLEFLIYFQGNSAPDKSGLPSDRFSAERTGGSVSTLTIQRTQQEDSAVYLCASSFGTSGYNEQFFGPGTRLTVL.

This chain joins TRBV24-1 and TRBJ2-1, with 7 bases matching TRBD1. Germline V gene sequence: CDR1 KGHDR, CDR2 SFDVKD. The length of the CDR3 is 17 residues. The V segment lost 4 bases and the J segment 0 bases; nucleotides outside the gene matches: 8. In DNA form, the CDR3 reads TGTGCCACCAGTGACCCAACAGGGGTTCACTCCTACAATGAGCAGTTCTTC. Translating gives CATSDPTGVHSYNEQFF.

V and J are TRBV20-1 and TRBJ2-5; 10 bases fit TRBD2. The CDR3 consists of 16 residues. Germline lookup yields CDR1 DFQATT and CDR2 SNEGSKA (reference sequence). The J segment lost 2 bases and the V segment lost 0 bases, leaving 6 bases of the junction unmatched. The CDR3 DNA is TGCAGTGCTAGAGAGGGGGCAGCGGGGGGGCAAGAGACCCAGTACTTC. It yields the protein CSAREGAAGGQETQYF.

A word on this clonotype: At one boundary the junction diverges from the germline segment, which might be a read error. This sequence joins TRBV2 and TRBJ2-5; 7 bases fit TRBD1. The J call may be mistaken, given a closer DNA end match to TRBJ2-7. The CDR3 is made up of 13 amino acids. CDR1 is SNHLY, CDR2 FYNNEI, per germline. The CDR3 DNA reads TGCGTCCTGAAACGGACAGGATCCCACGAGCAGTACTTC. Translation gives CVLKRTGSHEQYF.

The rearrangement links TRBV27 to TRBJ2-4, with 7 bases matching TRBD1. Germline assignment: CDR1 MNHEY and CDR2 SMNVEV (reference sequence). The V and J ends lost 8 bases and 0 bases, in that order; junction bases with no gene match: 10. CDR3 size: 16 residues. In DNA, the CDR3 is TGTGCCAGCGGACCGGGACAGATACTAGCCAAAAACATTCAGTACTTC. Residues: CASGPGQILAKNIQYF.

This chain connects TRBV5-1 to TRBJ2-5; no firm D call. Per the germline V gene, CDR1 is SGHRS and CDR2 is YFSETQ. There are 14 residues in the CDR3. V dropped 3 bases and J dropped 13 bases, with 22 bases sitting between them. CDR3 DNA sequence: TGCGCCAGCAGCTGGGTGGCTAGATGGAACTCGGCGTACTTC. Protein product: CASSWVARWNSAYF.

The chain employs TRBV4-3 and TRBJ1-4; D is ambiguous. Germline CDR1 LGHNA, CDR2 YSLEER. V lost 0 bases and J lost 8, with 10 bases in between. This CDR3 region has 14 residues. CDR3 nucleotides: TGCGCCAGCAGCCAAGAGAAGGGTGGGGAAAAACTGTTTTTT. This codes for CASSQEKGGEKLFF.

The rearrangement uses TRBV5-1 and TRBJ2-5; 7 nucleotides match TRBD1. Germline CDR1 reads SGHRS; CDR2 reads YFSETQ. The trim removed 1 base at V and 1 base at J, leaving 7 bases unmatched. This CDR3 spans 16 amino acids. The CDR3 nucleotides read TGCGCCAGCAGCTTGAGACAGGGAAGTGGCCAAGAGACCCAGTACTTC. Protein: CASSLRQGSGQETQYF.